A single TCR beta chain is shown here with its context. The record originates from a study of control samples from healthy donors and cancer patients. The protocol was immunoSEQ multiplex PCR, while the TCRdb copy is restricted to in-frame clones and leaves out a portion. The sample lists 150,000 to 160,000 clones; roughly 94% were seen once. The V and J ends lost 0 bases and 14 bases respectively, with 13 bases between them. There are 11 residues in the CDR3. The germline V gene encodes CDR1 GTSNPN and CDR2 SVGIG (reference sequence). The TCR was taken from a man in his forties in good health. Sequencing input: blood. J is TRBJ1-2 and V is TRBV30; weak D call: TRBD1 (5 bases). CDR3 sequence: CAWSVRSRVTF. The CDR3 DNA sequence: TGTGCCTGGAGTGTACGGTCCAGGGTAACCTTC.